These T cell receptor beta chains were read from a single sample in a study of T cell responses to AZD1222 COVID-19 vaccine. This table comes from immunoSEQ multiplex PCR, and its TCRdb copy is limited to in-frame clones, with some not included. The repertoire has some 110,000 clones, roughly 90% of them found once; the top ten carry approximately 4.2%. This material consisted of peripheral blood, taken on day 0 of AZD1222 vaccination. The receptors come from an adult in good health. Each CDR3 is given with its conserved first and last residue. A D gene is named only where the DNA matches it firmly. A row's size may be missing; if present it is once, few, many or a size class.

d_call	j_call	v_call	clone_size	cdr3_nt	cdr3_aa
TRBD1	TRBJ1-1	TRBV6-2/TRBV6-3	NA	TGTGCCAGCAGTTCCGAAGGGACAGGTAGAATTACGGCTTTCTTT	CASSSEGTGRITAFF
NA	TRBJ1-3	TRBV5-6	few	TGTGCCAGCAGCTTGGGGCTAGAGGGAAACACCATATATTTT	CASSLGLEGNTIYF
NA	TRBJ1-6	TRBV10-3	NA	TGTGCCATCAGTGAGTCGAATGCAGGGTATAATTCACCCCTCCACTTT	CAISESNAGYNSPLHF
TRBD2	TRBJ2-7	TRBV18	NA	TGTGCCAGCTCACCTAGACGTCCACGGACTAGCGAATACGAGCAGTACTTC	CASSPRRPRTSEYEQYF
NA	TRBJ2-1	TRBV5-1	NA	TGCGCCAGCAGCTTGGTACCGCCAACAGGAAACAATGAGCAGTTCTTC	CASSLVPPTGNNEQFF
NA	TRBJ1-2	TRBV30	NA	TGTGCCTGGAGTGAAACAGGATATGGCTACACCTTC	CAWSETGYGYTF
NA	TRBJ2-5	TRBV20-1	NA	TGCAGTTCCCGGGGGTTGGAGACCCAGTACTTC	CSSRGLETQYF
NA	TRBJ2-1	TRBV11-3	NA	TGTGCCAGCAGCCCGACTAGGACAAGGGATGAGCAGTTCTTC	CASSPTRTRDEQFF
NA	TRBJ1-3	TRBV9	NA	TGTGCCAGCAGCGTAGCCCCAAGACAGGCTATCGGTGGAAACACCATATATTTT	CASSVAPRQAIGGNTIYF
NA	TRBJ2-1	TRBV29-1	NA	TGCAGCGTTGAAGTCCAGACCCCTGAGCAGTTCTTC	CSVEVQTPEQFF
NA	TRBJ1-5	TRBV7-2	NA	TGTGCCAGCAGCTTAGTGGGGGGAGATCAGCCCCAGCATTTT	CASSLVGGDQPQHF
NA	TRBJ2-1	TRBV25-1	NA	TGTGCCAGCAGTGAATGCTTCAGTCACAATGAGCAGTTCTTC	CASSECFSHNEQFF
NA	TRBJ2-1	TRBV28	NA	TGTGCCAGCCTACTTTTGCCAGTGCGAGAGGTCTTCAATGAGCAGTTCTTC	CASLLLPVREVFNEQFF
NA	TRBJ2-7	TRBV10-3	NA	TGTGCCACCCTCGAACGGGAGCAGTACTTC	CATLEREQYF
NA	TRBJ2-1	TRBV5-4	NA	TGTGCCAGCAGAGAAACAGGGAGTTCCTACAATGAGCAGTTCTTC	CASRETGSSYNEQFF
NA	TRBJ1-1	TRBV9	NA	TGTGCCAGTGCTCGTAGGGGGGACACTGAAGCTTTCTTT	CASARRGDTEAFF
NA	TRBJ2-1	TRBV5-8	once	TGTGCCAGCAGCTTGGAAGGATTCTCCTACAATGAGCAGTTCTTC	CASSLEGFSYNEQFF
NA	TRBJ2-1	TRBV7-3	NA	TGTGCCAGCAGCTTAAAGACTAGTGAGCAGTTCTTC	CASSLKTSEQFF
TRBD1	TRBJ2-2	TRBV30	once	TGTGCCTGGGGACAGGGAACCGGGGAGCTGTTTTTT	CAWGQGTGELFF
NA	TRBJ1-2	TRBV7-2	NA	TGTGCCAGCAGCTTACCCAGATCCGACAGGCCGTGGGGCTACACCTTC	CASSLPRSDRPWGYTF
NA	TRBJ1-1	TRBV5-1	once	TGCGCCAGCAGCCTAATTGGGGTGTGGGGCAGGGAAGCTTTCTTT	CASSLIGVWGREAFF
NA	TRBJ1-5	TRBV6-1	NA	TGTGCCAGCAGTGGAACAGCAACACTGGAGGGTCAGCCCCAGCATTTT	CASSGTATLEGQPQHF
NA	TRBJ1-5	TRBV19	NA	TGTGCCAGTACCCTGGACGGTGCCGGGGGCCAGCCCCAGCATTTT	CASTLDGAGGQPQHF
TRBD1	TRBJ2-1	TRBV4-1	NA	TGCGCCAGCAGCCAAGGACAGGGGATTTTGAATGAGCAGTTCTTC	CASSQGQGILNEQFF
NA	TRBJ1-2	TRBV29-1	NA	TGCAGCGTCGACCACCGGCCGGGACTCAACTATGGCTACACCTTC	CSVDHRPGLNYGYTF
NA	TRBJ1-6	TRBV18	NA	TGTGCCAGCTCACCCAGGGACCCCATGAATTCACCCCTCCACTTT	CASSPRDPMNSPLHF
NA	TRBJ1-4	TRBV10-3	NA	TGTGCCATCAGTGAGTCCAGCGGAAAGAATGAAAAACTGTTTTTT	CAISESSGKNEKLFF
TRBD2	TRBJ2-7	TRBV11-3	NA	TGTGCCAGCAGCTTAGAAAGCGGGGAGGCGGGCCCCTACGAGCAGTACTTC	CASSLESGEAGPYEQYF
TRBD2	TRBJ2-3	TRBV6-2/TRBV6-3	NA	TGTGCCAGCAGTTATCTGGCGGGAGATAGCACAGATACGCAGTATTTT	CASSYLAGDSTDTQYF
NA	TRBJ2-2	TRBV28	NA	TGTGCCAGCAGTTTATGGTGGCTAGCGAACACCGGGGAGCTGTTTTTT	CASSLWWLANTGELFF
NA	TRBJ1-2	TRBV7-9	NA	TGTGCCAGCACGACACCGAGGGGAGCTTACTCGGATGGCTACACCTTC	CASTTPRGAYSDGYTF
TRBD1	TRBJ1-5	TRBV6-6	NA	TGTGCCAGCAAGCGGACAGGGGCCTCGGGCAATCAGCCCCAGCATTTT	CASKRTGASGNQPQHF
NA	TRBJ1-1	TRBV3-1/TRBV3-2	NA	TGTGCCAGCAGCCTTCTGGGCGGAGCAGGAAACACTGAAGCTTTCTTT	CASSLLGGAGNTEAFF
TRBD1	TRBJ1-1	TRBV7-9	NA	TGTGCCAGCAGCAGAGGGACAGTGTCCATGAACACTGAAGCTTTCTTT	CASSRGTVSMNTEAFF
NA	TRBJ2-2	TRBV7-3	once	TGTGCCAGCAGCCAAAGAGGACAGTTTTCCGGGGAGCTGTTTTTT	CASSQRGQFSGELFF
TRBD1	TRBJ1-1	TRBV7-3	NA	TGTGCCAGCAGCTACCCGGCAGGGGGCTTTACTGAAGCTTTCTTT	CASSYPAGGFTEAFF
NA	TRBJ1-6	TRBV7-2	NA	TGTGCCAGCAGCTTAGACCTGGGGAGCTCCTATAATTCACCCCTCCACTTT	CASSLDLGSSYNSPLHF
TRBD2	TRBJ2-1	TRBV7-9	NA	TGTGCCAGCAGCTCCTCTACACGGACTAGCGGATCCTACAATGAGCAGTTCTTC	CASSSSTRTSGSYNEQFF
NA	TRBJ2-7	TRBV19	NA	TGTGCCAGTACCCCGCCGGGGCCTTCCTACGAGCAGTACTTC	CASTPPGPSYEQYF
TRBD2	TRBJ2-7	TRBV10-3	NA	TGTGCCATCAGTGGTAGCGGGAAGGCCGAGCAGTACTTC	CAISGSGKAEQYF
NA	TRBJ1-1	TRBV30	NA	TGTGCCTGGAGTATCCAAGACGGAACTGAAGCTTTCTTT	CAWSIQDGTEAFF
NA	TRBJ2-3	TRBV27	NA	TGTGCCAGCAGTTTCGGGGACTGGCGCACAGATACGCAGTATTTT	CASSFGDWRTDTQYF
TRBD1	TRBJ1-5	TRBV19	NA	TGTGCCAGTAGCCCGACAGGGGGCATGAATCAGCCCCAGCATTTT	CASSPTGGMNQPQHF
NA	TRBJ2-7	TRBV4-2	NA	TGTGCCAGCAGCCAACAACCCCCGGGCTCCTACGAGCAGTACTTC	CASSQQPPGSYEQYF
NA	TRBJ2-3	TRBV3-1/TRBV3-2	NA	TGTGCCAGCAGGAGCAGACAGTCCCGAGGTACGCAGTATTTT	CASRSRQSRGTQYF
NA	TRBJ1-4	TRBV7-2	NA	TGTGCCAGCAGCCTTATGTCGGAAAAACTGTTTTTT	CASSLMSEKLFF
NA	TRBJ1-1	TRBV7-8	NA	TGTGCCAGCAGCTTAGCAGACCGGGCCCCGTTTGGGAACACTGAAGCTTTCTTT	CASSLADRAPFGNTEAFF
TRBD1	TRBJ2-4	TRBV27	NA	TGTGCCAGCAGCGACCCGGGACAGGGACTAGCCAAAAACATTCAGTACTTC	CASSDPGQGLAKNIQYF
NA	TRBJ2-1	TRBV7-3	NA	TGTGCCAGCAGCTTAAGAAGGGAGTCGTACAATGAGCAGTTCTTC	CASSLRRESYNEQFF
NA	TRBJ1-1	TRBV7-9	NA	TGTGCCAGCCTAGAGGGGCATTTCACTGAAGCTTTCTTT	CASLEGHFTEAFF
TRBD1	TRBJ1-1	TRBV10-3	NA	TGTGCCATCAGTGAAGGACAGGGTGTAGAAGCTTTCTTT	CAISEGQGVEAFF
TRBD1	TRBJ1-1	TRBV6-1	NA	TGTGCCAGCAGTAACCCCGGGACAGGGTACACTGAAGCTTTCTTT	CASSNPGTGYTEAFF
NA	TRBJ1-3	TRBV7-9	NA	TGTGCCAGCAGCTTAGCGCCCGGGCCGCGAGTTGGAAACACCATATATTTT	CASSLAPGPRVGNTIYF
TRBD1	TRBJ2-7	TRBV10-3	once	TGTGCCATCAGACCTGGACAGGGGGAGATCTACGAGCAGTACTTC	CAIRPGQGEIYEQYF
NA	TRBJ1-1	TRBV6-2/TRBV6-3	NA	TGTGCCAGCAGTTACTATAGAAGGACACAGAACACTGAAGCTTTCTTT	CASSYYRRTQNTEAFF
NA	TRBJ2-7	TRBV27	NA	TGTGCCAGCAGTTTAGGAGACGCCAGCTCCTACGAGCAGTACTTC	CASSLGDASSYEQYF
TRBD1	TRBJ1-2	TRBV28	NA	TGTGCCAGCAGTTCCCGGACAGGGGTAGTCTATGGCTACACCTTC	CASSSRTGVVYGYTF
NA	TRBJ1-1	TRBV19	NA	TGTGCCAGTACCCTTGTGGGACGCCAGAACACTGAAGCTTTCTTT	CASTLVGRQNTEAFF